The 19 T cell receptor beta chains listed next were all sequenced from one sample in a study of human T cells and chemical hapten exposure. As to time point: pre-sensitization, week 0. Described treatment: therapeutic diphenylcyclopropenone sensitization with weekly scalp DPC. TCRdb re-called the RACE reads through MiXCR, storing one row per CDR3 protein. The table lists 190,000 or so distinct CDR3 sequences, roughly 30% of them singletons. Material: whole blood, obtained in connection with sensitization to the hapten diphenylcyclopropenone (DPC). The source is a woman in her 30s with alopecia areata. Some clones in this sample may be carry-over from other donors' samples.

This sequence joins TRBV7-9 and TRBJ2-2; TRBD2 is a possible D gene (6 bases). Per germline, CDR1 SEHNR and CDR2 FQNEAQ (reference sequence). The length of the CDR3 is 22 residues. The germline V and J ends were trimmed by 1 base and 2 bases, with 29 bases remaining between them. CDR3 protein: CASSLVVGTFDPEGKNTGELFF. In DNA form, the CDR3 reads TGTGCCAGCAGCTTAGTGGTCGGGACTTTCGATCCCGAAGGAAAAAACACCGGGGAGCTGTTTTTT.

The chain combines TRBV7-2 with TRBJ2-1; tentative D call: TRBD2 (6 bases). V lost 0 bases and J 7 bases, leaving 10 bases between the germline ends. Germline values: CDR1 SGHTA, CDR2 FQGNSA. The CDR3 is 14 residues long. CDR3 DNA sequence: TGTGCCAGCAGCTTAGCGTTGGAGGGGAATGAGCAGTTCTTC. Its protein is CASSLALEGNEQFF.

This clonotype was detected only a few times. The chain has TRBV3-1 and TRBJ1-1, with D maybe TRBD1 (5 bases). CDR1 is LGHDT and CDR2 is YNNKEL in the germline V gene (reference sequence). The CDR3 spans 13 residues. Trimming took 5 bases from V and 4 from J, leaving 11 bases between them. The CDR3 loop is CASSSGRGTEAFF. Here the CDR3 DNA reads TGTGCCAGCAGCTCCGGAAGGGGCACTGAAGCTTTCTTT.

As DNA, the CDR3 is TGCAGCGCCGAGGGCCAGGGAGGGTATGGCTACACCTTC. This sequence encodes CSAEGQGGYGYTF. The chain couples TRBV29-1 to TRBJ1-2, with D maybe TRBD1 (5 bases). CDR1 is SQVTM and CDR2 is ANQGSEA in the germline V gene. The CDR3 is 13 residues long. The ends were cut back, 7 bases at V and 5 bases at J, with 17 bases in the middle.

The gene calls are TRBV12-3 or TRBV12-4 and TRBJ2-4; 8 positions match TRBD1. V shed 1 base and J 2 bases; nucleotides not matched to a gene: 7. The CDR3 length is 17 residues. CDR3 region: CASSLGLGTGSKNIQYF. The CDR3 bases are TGTGCCAGCAGTTTAGGGCTCGGGACAGGCTCCAAAAACATTCAGTACTTC.

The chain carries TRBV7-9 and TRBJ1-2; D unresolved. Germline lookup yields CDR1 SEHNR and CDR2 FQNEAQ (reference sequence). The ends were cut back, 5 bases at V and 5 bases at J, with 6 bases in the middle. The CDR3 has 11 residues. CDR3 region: CASSASYGYTF. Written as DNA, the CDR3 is TGTGCCAGCAGCGCCTCTTATGGCTACACCTTC.

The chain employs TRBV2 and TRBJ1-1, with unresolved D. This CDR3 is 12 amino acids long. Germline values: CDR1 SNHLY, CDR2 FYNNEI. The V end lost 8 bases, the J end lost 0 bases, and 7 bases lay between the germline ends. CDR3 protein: CASGWMNTEAFF. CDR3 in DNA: TGTGCCAGCGGGTGGATGAACACTGAAGCTTTCTTT.

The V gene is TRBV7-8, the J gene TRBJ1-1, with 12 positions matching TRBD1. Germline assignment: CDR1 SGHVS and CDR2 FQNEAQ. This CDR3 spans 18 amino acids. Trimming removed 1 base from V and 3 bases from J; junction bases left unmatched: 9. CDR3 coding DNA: TGTGCCAGCAGCTTAGAGGCCTGGGACAGGGGGCTGTACACTGAAGCTTTCTTT. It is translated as CASSLEAWDRGLYTEAFF.

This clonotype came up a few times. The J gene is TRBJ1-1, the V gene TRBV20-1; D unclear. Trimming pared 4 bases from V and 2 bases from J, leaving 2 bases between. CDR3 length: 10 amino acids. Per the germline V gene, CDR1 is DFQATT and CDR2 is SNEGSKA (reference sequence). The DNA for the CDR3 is TGCAGTGCTACCAACACTGAAGCTTTCTTT. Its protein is CSATNTEAFF.

The CDR3 DNA reads as TGTGCCACGGCAAGCACAGATACGCAGTATTTT. Amino acids: CATASTDTQYF. The V and J genes are TRBV10-3 and TRBJ2-3; no definite D call. The CDR3 extends over 11 amino acids. In germline, CDR1 is ENHRY, CDR2 SYGVKD. The V end lost 10 bases, the J end lost 0 bases, and 5 bases lay between the germline ends.

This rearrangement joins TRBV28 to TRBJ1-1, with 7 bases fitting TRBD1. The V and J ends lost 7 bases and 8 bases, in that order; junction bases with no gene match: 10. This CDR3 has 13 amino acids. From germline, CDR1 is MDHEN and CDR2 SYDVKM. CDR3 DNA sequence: TGTGCCAGCACCCCCGACAGGGAGGGGGAAGCTTTCTTT. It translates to CASTPDREGEAFF.

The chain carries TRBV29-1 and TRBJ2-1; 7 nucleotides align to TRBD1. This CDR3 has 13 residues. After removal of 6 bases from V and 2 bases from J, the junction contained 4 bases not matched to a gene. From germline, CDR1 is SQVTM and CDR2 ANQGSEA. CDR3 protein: CSVSTGPYNEQFF. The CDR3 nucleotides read TGCAGCGTGTCGACAGGGCCCTACAATGAGCAGTTCTTC.

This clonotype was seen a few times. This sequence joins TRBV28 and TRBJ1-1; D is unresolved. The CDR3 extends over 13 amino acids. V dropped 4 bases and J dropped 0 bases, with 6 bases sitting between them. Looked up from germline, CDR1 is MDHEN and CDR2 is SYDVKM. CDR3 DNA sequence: TGTGCCAGCAGTTCCTCAATGAACACTGAAGCTTTCTTT. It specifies CASSSSMNTEAFF.

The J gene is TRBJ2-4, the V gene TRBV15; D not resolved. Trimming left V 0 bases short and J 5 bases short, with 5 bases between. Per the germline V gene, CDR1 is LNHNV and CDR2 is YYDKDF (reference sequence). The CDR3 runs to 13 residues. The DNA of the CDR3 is TGTGCCACCAGCAGAGATCGGGAAAACATTCAGTACTTC. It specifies CATSRDRENIQYF.

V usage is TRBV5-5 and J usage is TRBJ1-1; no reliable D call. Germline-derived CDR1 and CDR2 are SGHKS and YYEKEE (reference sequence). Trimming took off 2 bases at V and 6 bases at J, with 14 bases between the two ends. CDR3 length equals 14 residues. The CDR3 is CASSFQALGAEAFF. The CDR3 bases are TGTGCCAGCAGCTTTCAGGCCCTCGGCGCTGAAGCTTTCTTT. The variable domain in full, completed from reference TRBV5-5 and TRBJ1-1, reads DAGVTQSPTHLIKTRGQQVTLRCSPISGHKSVSWYQQVLGQGPQFIFQYYEKEERGRGNFPDRFSARQFPNYSSELNVNALLLGDSALYLCASSFQALGAEAFFGQGTRLTVV.

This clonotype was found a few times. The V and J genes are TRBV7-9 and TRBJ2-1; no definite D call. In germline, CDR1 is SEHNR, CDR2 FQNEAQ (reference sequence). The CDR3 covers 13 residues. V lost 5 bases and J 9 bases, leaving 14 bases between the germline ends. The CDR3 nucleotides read TGTGCCAGCAGCACCGGACCTGTAGGTGAGCAGTTCTTC. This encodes CASSTGPVGEQFF.

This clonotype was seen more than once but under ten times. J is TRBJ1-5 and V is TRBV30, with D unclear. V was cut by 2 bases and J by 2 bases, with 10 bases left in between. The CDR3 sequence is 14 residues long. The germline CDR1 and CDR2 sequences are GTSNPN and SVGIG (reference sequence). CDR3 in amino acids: CAWSQLAGNQPQHF. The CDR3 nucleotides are TGTGCCTGGAGTCAACTAGCGGGCAATCAGCCCCAGCATTTT.

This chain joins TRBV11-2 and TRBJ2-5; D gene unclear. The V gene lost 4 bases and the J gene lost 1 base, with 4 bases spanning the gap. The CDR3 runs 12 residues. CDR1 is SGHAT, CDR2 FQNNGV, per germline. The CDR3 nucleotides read TGTGCCAGCAGCTCCACCCAAGAGACCCAGTACTTC. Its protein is CASSSTQETQYF.

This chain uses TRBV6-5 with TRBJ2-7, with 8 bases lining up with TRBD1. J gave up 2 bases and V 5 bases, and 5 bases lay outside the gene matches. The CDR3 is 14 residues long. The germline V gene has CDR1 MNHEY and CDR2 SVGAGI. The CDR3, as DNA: TGTGCCAGCAGTGCACACAGGGGGACCTACGAGCAGTACTTC. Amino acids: CASSAHRGTYEQYF.